This TCR beta chain is from a study of blood T cell repertoires in COVID-19. The overall study: Donors in the United States, Italy and Spain gave samples during acute or convalescent COVID-19.

The CDR3 length is 16 residues. CDR1 and CDR2 from the germline V gene are SGHRS and YFSETQ. Trimming shortened V by 5 bases and J by 3 bases, and 17 bases separated the two germline ends. Original methodology: Nucleated cell number was recorded as an estimate derived from reference gene primer amplification. The method was immunoSEQ multiplex PCR; TCRdb's version includes in-frame clones alone and lacks a portion of them. V and J calls and clone size are given by that table; D and trimming were obtained from the DNA. The sample has hundreds of thousands of clones; approximately 89% are singletons. The receptor comes from a woman aged 18-29 years who had recovered from COVID-19. The chain couples TRBV5-1 to TRBJ1-4; D possibly corresponds to TRBD1 (6 bases). The sample was peripheral blood. For the CDR3, the DNA is TGCGCCAGCAGTCTTATGAACCAGGGGTCTAATGAAAAACTGTTTTTT. The encoded protein is CASSLMNQGSNEKLFF.